This T cell receptor beta chain was found in a study of shared clonotypes between healthy human individuals. Measured with immunoSEQ multiplex PCR; TCRdb has only the in-frame clones, and not every one. The sample holds 200,000 to 250,000 clones; under 80% are singletons and the top ten take over 8.5%. Recent acute infections and vaccinations were absent in the healthy HIV-negative adult donors. Many counts were recorded for this clone. V was trimmed by 2 bases and J by 4 bases, leaving 11 bases between them. This CDR3 comprises 15 residues. Germline V gene lookup returns CDR1 MNHEY and CDR2 SMNVEV (reference sequence).

The TCR comes from a man aged 25 to 40 in good health. The sequenced sample was memory CD4+ T cells sorted from blood. As for subset: CD45RA-negative fraction. This chain connects TRBV27 to TRBJ2-2; no definite D call. Here the CDR3 reads CASSLVLLGTGELFF. For the CDR3, the DNA is TGTGCCAGCAGTTTAGTCCTTCTAGGCACCGGGGAGCTGTTTTTT.